The text below deals with one T cell receptor (beta chain). Reverse transcription of all isolated RNA meant that expressed TCRB transcripts were sequenced. The assay was immunoSEQ multiplex PCR, and TCRdb's table has in-frame clones only and misses some. The data contain more than 50,000 clones, roughly three fifths of them singletons. The data stem from a study of beta chain features in type 1 diabetes. The V end lost 0 bases, the J end lost 3 bases, and 9 bases lay between the germline ends. The CDR3 covers 14 residues. Per germline, CDR1 SGHDN and CDR2 FVKESK. The source of this sequence is a woman under 30 in good health. Sequencing was carried out using Tregs from blood. This sequence joins TRBV14 and TRBJ2-7, with D maybe TRBD1 (6 bases). The DNA of the CDR3 is TGTGCCAGCAGCCAAGATCGCAGGGGCTACGAGCAGTACTTC. Translated, it gives CASSQDRRGYEQYF.